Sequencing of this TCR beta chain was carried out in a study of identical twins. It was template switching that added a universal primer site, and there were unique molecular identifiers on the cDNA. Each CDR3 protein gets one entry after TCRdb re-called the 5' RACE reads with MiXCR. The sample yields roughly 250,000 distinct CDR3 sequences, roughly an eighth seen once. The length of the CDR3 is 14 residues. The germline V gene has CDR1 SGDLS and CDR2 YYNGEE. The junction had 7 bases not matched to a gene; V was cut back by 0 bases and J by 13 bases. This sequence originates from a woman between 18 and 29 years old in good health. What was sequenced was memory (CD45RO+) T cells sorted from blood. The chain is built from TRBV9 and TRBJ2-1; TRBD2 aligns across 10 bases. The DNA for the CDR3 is TGTGCCAGCAGCGTAGGGCTAGCGGGGGCCTACCAGTTCTTC. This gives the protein CASSVGLAGAYQFF.